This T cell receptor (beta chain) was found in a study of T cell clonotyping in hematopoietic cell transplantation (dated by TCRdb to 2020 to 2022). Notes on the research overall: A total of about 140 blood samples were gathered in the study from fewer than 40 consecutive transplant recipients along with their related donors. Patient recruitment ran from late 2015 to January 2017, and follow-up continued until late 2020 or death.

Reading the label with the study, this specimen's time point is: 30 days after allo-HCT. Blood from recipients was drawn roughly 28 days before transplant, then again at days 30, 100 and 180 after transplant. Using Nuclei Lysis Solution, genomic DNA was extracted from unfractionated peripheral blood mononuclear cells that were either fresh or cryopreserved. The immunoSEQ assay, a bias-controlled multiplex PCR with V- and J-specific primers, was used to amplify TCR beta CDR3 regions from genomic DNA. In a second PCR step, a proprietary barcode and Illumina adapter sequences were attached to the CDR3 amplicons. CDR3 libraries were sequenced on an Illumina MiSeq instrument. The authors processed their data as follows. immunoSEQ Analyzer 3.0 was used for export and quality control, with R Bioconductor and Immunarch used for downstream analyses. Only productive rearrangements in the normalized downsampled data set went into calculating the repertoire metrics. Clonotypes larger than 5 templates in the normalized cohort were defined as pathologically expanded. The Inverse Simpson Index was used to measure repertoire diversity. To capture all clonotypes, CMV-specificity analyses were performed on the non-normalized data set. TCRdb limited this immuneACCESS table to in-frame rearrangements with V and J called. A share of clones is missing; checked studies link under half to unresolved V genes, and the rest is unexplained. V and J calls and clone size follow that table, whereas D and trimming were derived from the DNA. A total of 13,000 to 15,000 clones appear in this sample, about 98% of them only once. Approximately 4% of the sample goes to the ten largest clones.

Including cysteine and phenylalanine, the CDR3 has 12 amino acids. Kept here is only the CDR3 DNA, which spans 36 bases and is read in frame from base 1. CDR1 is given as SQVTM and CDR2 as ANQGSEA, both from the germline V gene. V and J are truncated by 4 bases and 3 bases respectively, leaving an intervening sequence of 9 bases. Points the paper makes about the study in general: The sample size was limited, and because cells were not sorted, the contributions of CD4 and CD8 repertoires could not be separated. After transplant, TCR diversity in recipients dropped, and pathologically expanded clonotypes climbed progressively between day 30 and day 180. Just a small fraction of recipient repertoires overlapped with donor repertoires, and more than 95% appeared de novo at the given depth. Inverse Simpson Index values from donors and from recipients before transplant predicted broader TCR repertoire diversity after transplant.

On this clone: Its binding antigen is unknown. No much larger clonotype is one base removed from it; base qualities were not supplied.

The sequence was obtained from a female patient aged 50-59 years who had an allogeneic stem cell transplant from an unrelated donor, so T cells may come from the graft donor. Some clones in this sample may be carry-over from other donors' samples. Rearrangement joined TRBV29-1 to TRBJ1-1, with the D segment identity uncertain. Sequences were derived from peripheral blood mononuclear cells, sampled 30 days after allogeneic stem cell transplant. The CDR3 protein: CSVGTGDTEAFF. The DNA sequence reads TGCAGCGTTGGAACTGGGGACACTGAAGCTTTCTTT.